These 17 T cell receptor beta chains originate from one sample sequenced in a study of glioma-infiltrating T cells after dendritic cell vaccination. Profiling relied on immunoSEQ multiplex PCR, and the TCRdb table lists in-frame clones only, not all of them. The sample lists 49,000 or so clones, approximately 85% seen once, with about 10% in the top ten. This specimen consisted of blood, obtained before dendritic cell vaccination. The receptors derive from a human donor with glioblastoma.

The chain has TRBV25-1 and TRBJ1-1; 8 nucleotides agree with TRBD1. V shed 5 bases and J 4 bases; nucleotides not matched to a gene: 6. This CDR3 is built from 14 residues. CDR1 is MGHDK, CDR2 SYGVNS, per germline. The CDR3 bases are TGTGCCAGCAGTACCAGGGGGCTAGGCACTGAAGCTTTCTTT. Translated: CASSTRGLGTEAFF.

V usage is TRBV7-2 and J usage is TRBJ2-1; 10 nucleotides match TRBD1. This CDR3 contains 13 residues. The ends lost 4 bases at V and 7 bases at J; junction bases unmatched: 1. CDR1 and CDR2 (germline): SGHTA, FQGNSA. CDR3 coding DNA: TGTGCCAGCAGCTGGACAGGGGGAAATGAGCAGTTCTTC. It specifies CASSWTGGNEQFF. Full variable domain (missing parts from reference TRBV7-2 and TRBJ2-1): GAGVSQSPSNKVTEKGKDVELRCDPISGHTALYWYRQSLGQGLEFLIYFQGNSAPDKSGLPSDRFSAERTGGSVSTLTIQRTQQEDSAVYLCASSWTGGNEQFFGPGTRLTVL.

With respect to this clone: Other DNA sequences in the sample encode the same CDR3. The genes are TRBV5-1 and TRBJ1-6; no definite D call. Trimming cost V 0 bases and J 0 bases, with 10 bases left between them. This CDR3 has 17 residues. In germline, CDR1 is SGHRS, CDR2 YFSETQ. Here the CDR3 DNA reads TGCGCCAGCAGCTTGGGGAAAGGAGGCTCCTATAATTCACCCCTCCACTTT. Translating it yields CASSLGKGGSYNSPLHF.

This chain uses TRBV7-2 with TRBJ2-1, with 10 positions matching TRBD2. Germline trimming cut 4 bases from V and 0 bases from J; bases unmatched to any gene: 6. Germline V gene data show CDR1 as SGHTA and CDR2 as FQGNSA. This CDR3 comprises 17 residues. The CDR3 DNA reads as TGTGCCAGCAGCTCCCCTAGCGGGGGCCTCTCCTACAATGAGCAGTTCTTC. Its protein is CASSSPSGGLSYNEQFF.

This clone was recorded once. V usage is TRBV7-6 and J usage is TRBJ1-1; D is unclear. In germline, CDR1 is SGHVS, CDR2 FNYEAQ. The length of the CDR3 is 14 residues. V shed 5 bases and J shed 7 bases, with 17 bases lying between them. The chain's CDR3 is CASSPMTRLGEAFF. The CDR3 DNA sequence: TGTGCCAGCAGCCCCATGACTAGGTTGGGTGAAGCTTTCTTT.

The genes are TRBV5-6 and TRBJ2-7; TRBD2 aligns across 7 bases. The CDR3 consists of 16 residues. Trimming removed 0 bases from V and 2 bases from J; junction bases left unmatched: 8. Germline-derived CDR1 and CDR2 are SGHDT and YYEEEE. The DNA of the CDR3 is TGTGCCAGCAGCTTGGACGCCGGACTAGATCCCTACGAGCAGTACTTC. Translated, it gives CASSLDAGLDPYEQYF.

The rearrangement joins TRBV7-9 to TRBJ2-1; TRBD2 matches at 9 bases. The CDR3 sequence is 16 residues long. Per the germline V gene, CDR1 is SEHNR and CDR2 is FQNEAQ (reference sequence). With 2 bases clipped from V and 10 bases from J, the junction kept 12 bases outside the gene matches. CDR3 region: CASSLLTSGDHVEQFF. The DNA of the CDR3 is TGTGCCAGCAGCTTACTGACTAGCGGTGACCATGTGGAGCAGTTCTTC.

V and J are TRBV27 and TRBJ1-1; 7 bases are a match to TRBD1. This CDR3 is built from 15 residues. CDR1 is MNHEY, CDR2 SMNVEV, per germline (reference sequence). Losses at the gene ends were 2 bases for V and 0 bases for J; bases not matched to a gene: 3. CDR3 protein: CASSLRQGLNTEAFF. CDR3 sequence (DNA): TGTGCCAGCAGTTTAAGACAGGGATTGAACACTGAAGCTTTCTTT.

The CDR3 sequence is CASSQTQGENNQPQHF. CDR3 coding DNA: TGCGCCAGCAGTCAAACACAGGGGGAGAACAATCAGCCCCAGCATTTT. This chain uses TRBV23-1 with TRBJ1-5; TRBD1 aligns across 8 bases. TRBV23-1 is noted as an ORF with a role that remains uncertain. J was trimmed by 3 bases and V by 2 bases; bases with no gene match: 6. The CDR3 is 16 residues long.

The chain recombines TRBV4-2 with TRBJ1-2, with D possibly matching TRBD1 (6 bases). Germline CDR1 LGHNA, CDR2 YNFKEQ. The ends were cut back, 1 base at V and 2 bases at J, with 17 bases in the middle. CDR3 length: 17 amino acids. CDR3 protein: CASSQVGAGVTNYGYTF. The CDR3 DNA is TGTGCCAGCAGCCAAGTGGGCGCAGGGGTGACGAACTATGGCTACACCTTC.

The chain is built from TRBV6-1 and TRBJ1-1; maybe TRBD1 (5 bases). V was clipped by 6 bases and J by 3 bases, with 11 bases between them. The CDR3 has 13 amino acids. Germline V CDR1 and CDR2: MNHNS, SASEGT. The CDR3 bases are TGTGCCAGCAGGTTCACAGGTTACACTGAAGCTTTCTTT. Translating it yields CASRFTGYTEAFF.

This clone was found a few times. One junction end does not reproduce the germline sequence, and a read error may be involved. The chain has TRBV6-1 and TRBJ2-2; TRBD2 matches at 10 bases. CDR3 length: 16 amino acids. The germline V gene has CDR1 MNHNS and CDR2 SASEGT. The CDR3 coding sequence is TGTGCCAGCAGGGAAGCGGGAGGGCCAAACACCGGGGAGCTGTTTTTT. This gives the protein CASREAGGPNTGELFF.

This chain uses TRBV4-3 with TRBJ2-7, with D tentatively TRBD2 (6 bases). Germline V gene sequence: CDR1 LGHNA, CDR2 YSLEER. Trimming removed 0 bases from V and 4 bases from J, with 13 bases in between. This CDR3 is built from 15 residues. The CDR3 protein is CASSQDAGINYEQYF. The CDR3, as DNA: TGCGCCAGCAGCCAAGACGCGGGGATAAATTACGAGCAGTACTTC.

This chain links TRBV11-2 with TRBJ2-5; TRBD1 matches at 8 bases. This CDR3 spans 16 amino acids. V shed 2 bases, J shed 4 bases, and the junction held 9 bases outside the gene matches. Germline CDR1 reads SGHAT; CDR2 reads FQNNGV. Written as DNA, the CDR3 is TGTGCCAGCAGCTTATCTAGCAGGGGGCGATCAGAGACCCAGTACTTC. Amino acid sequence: CASSLSSRGRSETQYF.

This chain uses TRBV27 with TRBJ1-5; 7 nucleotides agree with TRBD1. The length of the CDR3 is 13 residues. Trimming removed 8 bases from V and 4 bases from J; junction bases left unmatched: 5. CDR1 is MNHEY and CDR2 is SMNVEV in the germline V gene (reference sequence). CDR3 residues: CASSQGENQPQHF. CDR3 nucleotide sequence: TGTGCCAGCTCTCAGGGGGAAAATCAGCCCCAGCATTTT.

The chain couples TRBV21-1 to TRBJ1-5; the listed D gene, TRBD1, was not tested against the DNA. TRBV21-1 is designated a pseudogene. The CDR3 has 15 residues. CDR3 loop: CASSSQGALGQPQHF. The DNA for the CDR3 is TGTGCCAGCTCCTCGCAGGGGGCATTGGGACAGCCCCAGCATTTT.

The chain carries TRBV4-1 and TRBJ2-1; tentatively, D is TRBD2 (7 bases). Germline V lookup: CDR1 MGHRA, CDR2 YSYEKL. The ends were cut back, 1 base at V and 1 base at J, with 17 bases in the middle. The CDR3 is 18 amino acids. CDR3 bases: TGCGCCAGCAGCCAAGCCACGGGGGGCAGGGGTTCCTACAATGAGCAGTTCTTC. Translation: CASSQATGGRGSYNEQFF.